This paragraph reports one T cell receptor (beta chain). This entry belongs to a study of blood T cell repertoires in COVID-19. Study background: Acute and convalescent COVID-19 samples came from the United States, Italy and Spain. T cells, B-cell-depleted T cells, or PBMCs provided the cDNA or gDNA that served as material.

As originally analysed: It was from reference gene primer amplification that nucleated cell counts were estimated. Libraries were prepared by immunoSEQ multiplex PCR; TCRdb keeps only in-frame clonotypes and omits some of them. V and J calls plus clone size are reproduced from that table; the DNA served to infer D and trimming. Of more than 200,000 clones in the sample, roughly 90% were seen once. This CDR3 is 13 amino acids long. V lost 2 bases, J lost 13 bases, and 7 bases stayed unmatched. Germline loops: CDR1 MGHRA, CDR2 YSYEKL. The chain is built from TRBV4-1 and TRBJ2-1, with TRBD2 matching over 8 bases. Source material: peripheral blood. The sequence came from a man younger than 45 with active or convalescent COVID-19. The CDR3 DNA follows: TGCGCCAGCAGCCAACTCCCAGCGGGGGTACAGTTCTTC. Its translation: CASSQLPAGVQFF.